The TCR beta chain described here comes from a study of control samples from healthy donors and cancer patients. Profiled with immunoSEQ multiplex PCR; TCRdb holds only in-frame clones, not every one. Of approximately 120,000 clones listed, roughly 90% are singletons. V trimming: 2 bases; J trimming: 2 bases; junction bases outside the gene matches: 3. The CDR3 sequence is 15 residues long. Germline CDR1 and CDR2: MNHEY and SVGEGT. The chain is built from TRBV6-2 or TRBV6-3 and TRBJ2-1, with 7 positions matching TRBD2. The sample taken for sequencing was blood. The clonotype was recovered from a woman aged 45-65 years in good health. The CDR3 DNA follows: TGTGCCAGCAGTTACGCGGGAGCCCCCTACAATGAGCAGTTCTTC. It translates to CASSYAGAPYNEQFF.